A selection of T cell receptor beta chains follows, all from one sample in a study of monozygotic twins with inflammatory bowel disease. TCRdb reprocessed the 5' RACE reads, keeping one entry per CDR3 protein, no DNA. Listed are 150,000 to 200,000 distinct CDR3 sequences; about 8% falls within the top ten. The sequenced material came from blood. The receptors were gathered from a human donor with ulcerative colitis or Crohn's disease, or a healthy co-twin of an affected twin (not recorded which). Both conserved end residues are part of each CDR3.

V: TRBV7-6; J: TRBJ2-7; CDR3: CASSLDGGLSYEQYF
V: TRBV5-8; J: TRBJ2-5; CDR3: CASSPSQTQYF
V: TRBV6-2/TRBV6-3; J: TRBJ2-1; CDR3: CASSYSRVYNEQFF
V: TRBV5-1; J: TRBJ2-3; CDR3: CASSSDGFSTDTQYF
V: TRBV21-1; J: TRBJ1-3; CDR3: CASSFRGQDLRGPSGNTIYF
V: TRBV12-3/TRBV12-4; J: TRBJ2-3; CDR3: CASSRSGPTDTQYF
V: TRBV5-1; J: TRBJ2-7; CDR3: CASSFGAEHYF
V: TRBV5-5; J: TRBJ1-5; CDR3: CASSSWTLLGNQPQHF
V: TRBV28; J: TRBJ1-5; CDR3: CASSWVAGYQPQHF
V: TRBV12-3/TRBV12-4; J: TRBJ1-6; CDR3: CASSFQDSLAPLHF
V: TRBV19; J: TRBJ2-7; CDR3: CASRSGQGAYEQYF
V: TRBV20-1; J: TRBJ1-3; CDR3: CSAKGRHLAGNTIYF
V: TRBV7-8; J: TRBJ1-6; CDR3: CASSTAGLFSSPLHF
V: TRBV20-1; J: TRBJ2-2; CDR3: CSALPGRHTGELFF
V: TRBV20-1; J: TRBJ2-3; CDR3: CSARRGGTDTQYF
V: TRBV7-6; J: TRBJ2-5; CDR3: CASSITSGRAGETQYF
V: TRBV20-1; J: TRBJ2-1; CDR3: CSASSWSIWLDYNEQFF
V: TRBV29-1; J: TRBJ2-1; CDR3: CSVDNSYNEQFF
V: TRBV12-3/TRBV12-4; J: TRBJ1-1; CDR3: CASSLTGGSEAFF
V: TRBV28; J: TRBJ1-4; CDR3: CASSLPGESEKLFF
V: TRBV6-6; J: TRBJ2-5; CDR3: CASSQHRSETQYF
V: TRBV7-7; J: TRBJ1-1; CDR3: CASSLTMNTEAFF
V: TRBV7-2; J: TRBJ2-3; CDR3: CASSLGLAGGTDTQYF
V: TRBV6-1; J: TRBJ1-5; CDR3: CASTGTAQNQPQHF
V: TRBV11-2; J: TRBJ1-5; CDR3: CASSLGDRADQPQHF
V: TRBV6-5; J: TRBJ2-1; CDR3: CASSYLAGGAYNEQFF
V: TRBV29-1; J: TRBJ2-5; CDR3: CASGGSMETQYF
V: TRBV20-1; J: TRBJ2-6; CDR3: CSARDGGGEGANVLTF
V: TRBV2; J: TRBJ1-1; CDR3: CASSLRQGFCTEAFF
V: TRBV24-1; J: TRBJ2-1; CDR3: CATSAQPCNEQFF
V: TRBV10-3; J: TRBJ2-1; CDR3: CAIAPGTYNEQFF
V: TRBV27; J: TRBJ2-1; CDR3: CASSLVAGPLAGKYNEQFF
V: TRBV7-9; J: TRBJ1-1; CDR3: CASSWQRATEAFF
V: TRBV25-1; J: TRBJ1-4; CDR3: CASSEARGWVEKLFF
V: TRBV12-3/TRBV12-4; J: TRBJ2-4; CDR3: CASSSGTGGSKNIQYF
V: TRBV10-3; J: TRBJ2-5; CDR3: CAISDGRATQYF
V: TRBV7-2; J: TRBJ1-1; CDR3: CASSFDRGTEAFF
V: TRBV7-9; J: TRBJ1-2; CDR3: CASSFRGDRGYTF
V: TRBV20-1; J: TRBJ2-5; CDR3: CSARPPTSGGREETQYF